This T cell receptor (beta chain) was identified during a study of T cell changes during pregnancy in multiple sclerosis. This CDR3 has 14 amino acids. The trim removed 8 bases at V and 4 bases at J, leaving 10 bases unmatched. Germline CDR1 is KGHSH and CDR2 is LQKENI. The method was immunoSEQ multiplex PCR; TCRdb's version includes in-frame clones alone and lacks a portion of them. The profile shows roughly 80,000 clones, about 88% of them singletons. The J gene is TRBJ1-2, the V gene TRBV18; TRBD1 matches at 7 bases. The input for sequencing was peripheral blood, taken before pregnancy. The TCR originated in a female donor with multiple sclerosis, enrolled in a pregnancy study. The CDR3 loop reads CASTGDRSSYGYTF. Here the CDR3 DNA reads TGTGCCAGCACCGGGGACAGAAGTTCCTATGGCTACACCTTC. Full variable domain (outside the CDR3, taken from reference TRBV18 and TRBJ1-2): NAGVMQNPRHLVRRRGQEARLRCSPMKGHSHVYWYRQLPEEGLKFMVYLQKENIIDESGMPKERFSAEFPKEGPSILRIQQVVRGDSAAYFCASTGDRSSYGYTFGSGTRLTVV.